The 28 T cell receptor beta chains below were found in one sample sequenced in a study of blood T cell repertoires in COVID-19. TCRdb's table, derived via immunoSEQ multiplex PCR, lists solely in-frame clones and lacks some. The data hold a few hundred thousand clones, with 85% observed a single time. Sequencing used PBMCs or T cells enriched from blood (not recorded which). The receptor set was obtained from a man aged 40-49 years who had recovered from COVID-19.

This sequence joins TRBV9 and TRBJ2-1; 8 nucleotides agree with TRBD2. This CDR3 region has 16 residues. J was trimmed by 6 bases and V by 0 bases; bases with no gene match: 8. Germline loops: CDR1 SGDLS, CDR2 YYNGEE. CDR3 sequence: CASSVGTGRAGNEQFF. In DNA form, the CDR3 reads TGTGCCAGCAGCGTAGGGACCGGGAGGGCAGGCAATGAGCAGTTCTTC.

The chain's CDR3 is CATQQAGLGYEQYF. The CDR3 DNA sequence: TGTGCCACCCAGCAAGCAGGACTGGGGTACGAGCAGTACTTC. This chain links TRBV24-1 with TRBJ2-7; a weak D match, TRBD2 (5 bases). Germline-derived CDR1 and CDR2 are KGHDR and SFDVKD. The CDR3 spans 14 residues. The ends were cut back, 9 bases at V and 4 bases at J, with 18 bases in the middle.

CDR3 DNA: TGTGCCAGCAGTCTCCGGACTAGCGGACACTACAATGAGCAGTTCTTC. This gives the protein CASSLRTSGHYNEQFF. V gene TRBV28 combines with J gene TRBJ2-1; TRBD2 aligns across 10 bases. With V trimmed by 5 bases and J by 3 bases, 7 bases remained unmatched. Germline CDR1 and CDR2: MDHEN and SYDVKM. The length of the CDR3 is 16 residues.

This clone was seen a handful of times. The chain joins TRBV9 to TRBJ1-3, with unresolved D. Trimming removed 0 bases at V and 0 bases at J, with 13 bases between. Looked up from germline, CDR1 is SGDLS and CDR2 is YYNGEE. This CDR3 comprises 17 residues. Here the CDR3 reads CASSVGALPSSGNTIYF. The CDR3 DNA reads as TGTGCCAGCAGCGTAGGTGCGCTCCCAAGCTCTGGAAACACCATATATTTT. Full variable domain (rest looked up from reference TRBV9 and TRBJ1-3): DSGVTQTPKHLITATGQRVTLRCSPRSGDLSVYWYQQSLDQGLQFLIQYYNGEERAKGNILERFSAQQFPDLHSELNLSSLELGDSALYFCASSVGALPSSGNTIYFGEGSWLTVV.

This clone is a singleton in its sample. This chain's CDR3 is CASSGSGTSYEQYF. As DNA, the CDR3 is TGCGCCAGCAGCGGTAGCGGGACGTCCTACGAGCAGTACTTC. V usage is TRBV5-1 and J usage is TRBJ2-7; the match to TRBD2 covers 8 bases. The V gene end was trimmed by 4 bases and the J gene end by 1 base; junction bases not matched to a gene: 4. The CDR3 sequence is 14 residues long. Germline CDR1 SGHRS, CDR2 YFSETQ.

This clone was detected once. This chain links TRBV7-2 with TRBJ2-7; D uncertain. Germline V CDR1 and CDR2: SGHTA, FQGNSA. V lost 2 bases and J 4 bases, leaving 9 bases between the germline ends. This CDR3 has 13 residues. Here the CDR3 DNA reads TGTGCCAGCAGCTTAAGCGTTGGTTACGAGCAGTACTTC. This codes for CASSLSVGYEQYF.

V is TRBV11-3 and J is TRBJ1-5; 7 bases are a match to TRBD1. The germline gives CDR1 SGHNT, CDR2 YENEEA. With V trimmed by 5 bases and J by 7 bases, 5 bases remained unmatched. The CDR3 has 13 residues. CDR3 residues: CASSITGDQPQHF. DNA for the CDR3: TGTGCCAGCAGCATTACAGGGGACCAGCCCCAGCATTTT. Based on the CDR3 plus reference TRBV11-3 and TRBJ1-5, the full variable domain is EAGVVQSPRYKIIEKKQPVAFWCNPISGHNTLYWYLQNLGQGPELLIRYENEEAVDDSQLPKDRFSAERLKGVDSTLKIQPAELGDSAVYLCASSITGDQPQHFGDGTRLSIL.

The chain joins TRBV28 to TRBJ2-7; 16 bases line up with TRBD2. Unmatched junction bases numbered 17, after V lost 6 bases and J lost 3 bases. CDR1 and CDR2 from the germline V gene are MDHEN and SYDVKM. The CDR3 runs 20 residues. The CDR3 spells CASRGLAGGPRTLALYEQYF. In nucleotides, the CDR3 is TGTGCCAGCAGGGGACTAGCGGGAGGGCCTCGTACTCTAGCACTCTACGAGCAGTACTTC.

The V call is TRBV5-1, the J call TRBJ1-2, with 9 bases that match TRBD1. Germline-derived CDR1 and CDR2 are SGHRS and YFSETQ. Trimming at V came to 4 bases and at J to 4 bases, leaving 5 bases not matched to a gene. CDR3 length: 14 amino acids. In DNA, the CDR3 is TGCGCCAGCAGCCAGGACAGGGGACTCTATGGCTACACCTTC. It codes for CASSQDRGLYGYTF.

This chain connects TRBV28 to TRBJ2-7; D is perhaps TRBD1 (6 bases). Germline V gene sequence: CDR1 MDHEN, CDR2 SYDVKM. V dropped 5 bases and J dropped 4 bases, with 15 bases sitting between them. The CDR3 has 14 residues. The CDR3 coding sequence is TGTGCCAGCAGTATACAGGGAGTGGGGTACGAGCAGTACTTC. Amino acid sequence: CASSIQGVGYEQYF. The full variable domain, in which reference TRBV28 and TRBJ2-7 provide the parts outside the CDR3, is DVKVTQSSRYLVKRTGEKVFLECVQDMDHENMFWYRQDPGLGLRLIYFSYDVKMKEKGDIPEGYSVSREKKERFSLILESASTNQTSMYLCASSIQGVGYEQYFGPGTRLTVT.

CDR3 amino acids: CATSAGTSYEQYF. The CDR3 DNA sequence: TGTGCCACCAGTGCCGGCACTAGCTACGAGCAGTACTTC. The gene calls are TRBV15 and TRBJ2-7, with D maybe TRBD2 (5 bases). This CDR3 spans 13 amino acids. The germline gives CDR1 LNHNV, CDR2 YYDKDF (reference sequence). Deletions cut 6 bases from V and 3 bases from J, with 12 bases between.

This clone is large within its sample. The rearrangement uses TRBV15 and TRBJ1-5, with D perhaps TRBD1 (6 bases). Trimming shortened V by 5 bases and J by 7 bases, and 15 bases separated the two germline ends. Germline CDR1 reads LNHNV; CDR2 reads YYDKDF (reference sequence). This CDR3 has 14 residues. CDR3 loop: CATSPGTSSQPQHF. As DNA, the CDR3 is TGTGCCACCAGCCCCGGGACATCAAGCCAGCCCCAGCATTTT.

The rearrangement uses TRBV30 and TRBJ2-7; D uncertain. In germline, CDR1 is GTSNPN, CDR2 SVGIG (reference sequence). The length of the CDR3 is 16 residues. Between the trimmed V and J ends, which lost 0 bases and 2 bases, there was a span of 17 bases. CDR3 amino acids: CAWSVLPPGRTYEQYF. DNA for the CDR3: TGTGCCTGGAGTGTACTTCCCCCGGGTAGGACCTACGAGCAGTACTTC.

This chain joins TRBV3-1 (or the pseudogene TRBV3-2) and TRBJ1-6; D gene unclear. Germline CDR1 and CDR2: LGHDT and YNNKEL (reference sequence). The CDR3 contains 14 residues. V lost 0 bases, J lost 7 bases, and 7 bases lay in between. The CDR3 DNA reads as TGTGCCAGCAGCCAAGAAACGGTCAATTCACCCCTCCACTTT. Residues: CASSQETVNSPLHF.

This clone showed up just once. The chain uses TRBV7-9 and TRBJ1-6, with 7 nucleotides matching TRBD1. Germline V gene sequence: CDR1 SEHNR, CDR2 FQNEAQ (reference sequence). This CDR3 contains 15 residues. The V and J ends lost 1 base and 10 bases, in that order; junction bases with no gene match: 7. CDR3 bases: TGTGCCAGCAGCTTAGAGACAGGGCTGGGCTCACCCCTCCACTTT. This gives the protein CASSLETGLGSPLHF.

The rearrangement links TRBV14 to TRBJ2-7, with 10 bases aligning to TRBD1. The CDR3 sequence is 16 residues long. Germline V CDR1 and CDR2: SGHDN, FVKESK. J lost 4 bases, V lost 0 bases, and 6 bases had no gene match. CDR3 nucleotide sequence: TGTGCCAGCAGCCAAGATCTGGGGACAGGGGTATACGAGCAGTACTTC. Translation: CASSQDLGTGVYEQYF.

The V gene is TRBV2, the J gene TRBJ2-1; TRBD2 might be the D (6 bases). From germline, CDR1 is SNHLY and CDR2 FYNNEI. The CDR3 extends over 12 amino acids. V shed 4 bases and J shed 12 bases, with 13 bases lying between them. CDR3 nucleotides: TGTGCCAGCAGTGTGAGCGAGGAGGGGCAGTTCTTC. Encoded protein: CASSVSEEGQFF.

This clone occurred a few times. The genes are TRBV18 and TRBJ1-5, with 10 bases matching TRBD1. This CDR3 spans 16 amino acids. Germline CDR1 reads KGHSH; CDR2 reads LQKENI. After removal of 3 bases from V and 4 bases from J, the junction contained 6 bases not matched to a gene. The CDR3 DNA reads TGTGCCAGCTCACCCCTAGGACAGGGGGTTAATCAGCCCCAGCATTTT. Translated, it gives CASSPLGQGVNQPQHF.

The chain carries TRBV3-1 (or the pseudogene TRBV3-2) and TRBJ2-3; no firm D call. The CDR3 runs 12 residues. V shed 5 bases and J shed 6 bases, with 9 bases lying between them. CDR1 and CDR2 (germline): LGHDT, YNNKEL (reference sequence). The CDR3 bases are TGTGCCAGCAGCTCTACGGTGGATACGCAGTATTTT. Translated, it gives CASSSTVDTQYF.

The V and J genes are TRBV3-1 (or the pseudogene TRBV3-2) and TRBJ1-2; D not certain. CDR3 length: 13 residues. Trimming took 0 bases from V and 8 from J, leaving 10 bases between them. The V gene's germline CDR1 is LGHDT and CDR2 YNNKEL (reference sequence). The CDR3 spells CASSQDPKRGYTF. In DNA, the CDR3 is TGTGCCAGCAGCCAAGATCCTAAGAGGGGCTACACCTTC.

The chain's CDR3 is CASSEVTGVANTIYF. The DNA of the CDR3 is TGTGCCAGCAGTGAAGTGACAGGGGTTGCAAACACCATATATTTT. The rearrangement uses TRBV2 and TRBJ1-3; 8 nucleotides agree with TRBD1. Germline V gives CDR1 SNHLY, CDR2 FYNNEI. Trimming at V came to 1 base and at J to 6 bases, leaving 5 bases not matched to a gene. The CDR3 length is 15 residues.

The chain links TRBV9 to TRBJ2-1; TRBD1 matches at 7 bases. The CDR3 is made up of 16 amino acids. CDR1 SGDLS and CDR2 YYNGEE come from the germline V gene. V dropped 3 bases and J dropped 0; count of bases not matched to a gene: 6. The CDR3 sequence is CASSAQTGHSYNEQFF. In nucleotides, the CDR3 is TGTGCCAGCAGCGCACAGACAGGGCACTCCTACAATGAGCAGTTCTTC.

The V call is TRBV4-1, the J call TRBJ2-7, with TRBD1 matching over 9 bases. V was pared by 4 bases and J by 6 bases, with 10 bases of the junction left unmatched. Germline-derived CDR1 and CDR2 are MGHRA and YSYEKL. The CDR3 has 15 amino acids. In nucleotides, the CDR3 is TGCGCCAGCAGCCGCCAACGGACAGGGGTGGCCGAGCAGTACTTC. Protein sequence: CASSRQRTGVAEQYF.

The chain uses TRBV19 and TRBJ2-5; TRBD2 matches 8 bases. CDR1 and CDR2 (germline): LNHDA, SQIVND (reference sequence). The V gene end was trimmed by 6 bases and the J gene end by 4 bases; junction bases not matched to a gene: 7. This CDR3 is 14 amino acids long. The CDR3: CASRPAGRGETQYF. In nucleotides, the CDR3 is TGTGCCAGTAGACCCGCCGGGAGGGGAGAGACCCAGTACTTC.

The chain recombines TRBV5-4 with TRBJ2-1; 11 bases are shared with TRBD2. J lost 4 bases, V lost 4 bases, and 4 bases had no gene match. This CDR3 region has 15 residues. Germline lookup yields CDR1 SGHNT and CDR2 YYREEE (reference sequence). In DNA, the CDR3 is TGTGCCAGCAGCCTGACTAGCGGGATTTACAATGAGCAGTTCTTC. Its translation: CASSLTSGIYNEQFF.

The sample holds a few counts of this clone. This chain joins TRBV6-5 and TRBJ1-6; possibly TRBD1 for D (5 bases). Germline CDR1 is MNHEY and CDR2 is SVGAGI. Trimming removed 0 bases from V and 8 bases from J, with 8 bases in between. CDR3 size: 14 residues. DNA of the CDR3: TGTGCCAGCAGTTACTCAGGGGCCGATTCACCCCTCCACTTT. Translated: CASSYSGADSPLHF.

The CDR3 sequence is CASKQGAMNTEAFF. The CDR3 DNA is TGCGCCAGTAAACAGGGGGCCATGAACACTGAAGCTTTCTTT. The chain couples TRBV10-2 to TRBJ1-1; 9 bases map to TRBD1. V lost 9 bases, J lost 0 bases, and 5 bases stayed unmatched. There are 14 residues in the CDR3. CDR1 and CDR2 from the germline V gene are WSHSY and SAAADI.

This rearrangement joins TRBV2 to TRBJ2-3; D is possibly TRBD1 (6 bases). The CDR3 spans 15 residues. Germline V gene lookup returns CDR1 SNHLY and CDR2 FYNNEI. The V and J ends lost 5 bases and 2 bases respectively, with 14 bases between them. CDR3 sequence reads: CASSLQGSTTDTQYF. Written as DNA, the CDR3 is TGTGCCAGCAGTCTACAGGGCTCAACCACAGATACGCAGTATTTT.